The 30 T cell receptor beta chains listed next were all sequenced from one sample in a study of early stage breast cancer tumors. TCRdb's table, derived via immunoSEQ multiplex PCR, lists solely in-frame clones and lacks some. The sample records around 30,000 clones, over 70% being singletons. Sequenced material: breast tumor tissue. The receptor source for this set is a young adult with breast cancer.

This clone has just a few counts. The DNA of the CDR3 is TGTGCCAGCAGCGTAGAGCCTAGTGACAACGAGCAGTACTTC. It is translated as CASSVEPSDNEQYF. The V gene is TRBV9, the J gene TRBJ2-7; D is undetermined. Germline V CDR1 and CDR2: SGDLS, YYNGEE. Trimming removed 0 bases at V and 5 bases at J, with 12 bases between. The CDR3 spans 14 residues.

V usage is TRBV10-1 and J usage is TRBJ2-1, with TRBD2 identical over 12 bases. The CDR3 covers 15 residues. CDR1 and CDR2 (germline): WNHNN, SYGVQD (reference sequence). V gave up 3 bases and J gave up 9 bases; unmatched junction bases: 6. The CDR3 here is CASSESGTSGLEQFF. In DNA, the CDR3 is TGCGCCAGCAGTGAATCAGGGACTAGCGGGCTTGAGCAGTTCTTC.

The chain employs TRBV11-2 and TRBJ2-1; no clear D gene. Germline values: CDR1 SGHAT, CDR2 FQNNGV. There are 15 residues in the CDR3. Deletions cut 3 bases from V and 6 bases from J, with 15 bases between. The CDR3 region is CASSFELTSVNEQFF. CDR3 bases: TGTGCCAGCAGCTTCGAGCTTACCTCTGTCAATGAGCAGTTCTTC.

The V gene is TRBV18, the J gene TRBJ2-5; 7 positions match TRBD1. V gave up 2 bases and J gave up 0 bases; unmatched junction bases: 9. The V gene's germline CDR1 is KGHSH and CDR2 LQKENI. This CDR3 is 17 amino acids long. The CDR3 nucleotides read TGTGCCAGCTCACCAGGGACAGTGAATATGTACCAAGAGACCCAGTACTTC. Translated: CASSPGTVNMYQETQYF. Full variable domain (missing parts from reference TRBV18 and TRBJ2-5): NAGVMQNPRHLVRRRGQEARLRCSPMKGHSHVYWYRQLPEEGLKFMVYLQKENIIDESGMPKERFSAEFPKEGPSILRIQQVVRGDSAAYFCASSPGTVNMYQETQYFGPGTRLLVL.

This clone was seen only once. The V and J genes are TRBV12-5 and TRBJ2-2; D is ambiguous. CDR1 and CDR2 (germline): LGHNT, FRNRAP. This CDR3 spans 15 amino acids. V lost 1 base and J 8 bases, leaving 14 bases between the germline ends. CDR3 region: CASGLDLGWNGELFF. CDR3 nucleotide sequence: TGTGCTAGTGGTTTGGACTTAGGGTGGAATGGGGAGCTGTTTTTT.

The V and J genes are TRBV27 and TRBJ2-3, with D unresolved. This CDR3 has 14 residues. The V end lost 2 bases, the J end lost 6 bases, and 12 bases lay between the germline ends. The germline V gene encodes CDR1 MNHEY and CDR2 SMNVEV (reference sequence). The CDR3 nucleotides read TGTGCCAGCAGTTTAAAGGCAGCCCAGGATACGCAGTATTTT. Amino acid sequence: CASSLKAAQDTQYF.

The J gene is TRBJ2-5, the V gene TRBV30; 7 bases map to TRBD1. The V gene end was trimmed by 3 bases and the J gene end by 5 bases; junction bases not matched to a gene: 18. Germline V CDR1 and CDR2: GTSNPN, SVGIG (reference sequence). This CDR3 region has 17 residues. DNA for the CDR3: TGTGCCTGGAGCGCCGCGACAGGGCTTCTCCTTGGGGAGACCCAGTACTTC. Its translation is CAWSAATGLLLGETQYF.

V gene TRBV7-3 combines with J gene TRBJ1-4; perhaps TRBD1 as D (5 bases). Germline V lookup: CDR1 SGHTA, CDR2 FQGTGA. V was pared by 8 bases and J by 7 bases, with 14 bases between. The CDR3 has 13 amino acids. DNA of the CDR3: TGTGCCAGCGTGATCCTGGGGGTTGAAAAACTGTTTTTT. Translation: CASVILGVEKLFF.

This clone was seen a handful of times. The chain carries TRBV4-3 and TRBJ2-5, with TRBD2 as a possible D gene (5 bases). The CDR3 extends over 14 amino acids. The V gene's germline CDR1 is LGHNA and CDR2 YSLEER. V lost 1 base to trimming and J lost 7 bases, with 13 bases between them. As DNA, the CDR3 is TGCGCCAGCAGCCAAGTTCCTAGCCGGGGGACCCAGTACTTC. Amino acid sequence: CASSQVPSRGTQYF.

V gene TRBV5-6 combines with J gene TRBJ1-5, with a possible D match to TRBD1 (5 bases). The CDR3 loop spans 18 amino acids. Per germline, CDR1 SGHDT and CDR2 YYEEEE. V lost 1 base to trimming and J lost 0 bases, with 17 bases between them. The CDR3 DNA reads TGTGCCAGCAGCTTGACCGGGCTCAAGGGGTATAGCAATCAGCCCCAGCATTTT. Translation gives CASSLTGLKGYSNQPQHF.

Only a few counts were recorded for this clone. V usage is TRBV2 and J usage is TRBJ2-1; weak D call: TRBD1 (7 bases). Trimming took 5 bases from V and 7 from J, leaving 18 bases between them. Germline V gene sequence: CDR1 SNHLY, CDR2 FYNNEI. The CDR3 length is 15 residues. The chain's CDR3 is CASSFGGGTGNEQFF. The CDR3 nucleotides read TGTGCCAGCAGTTTTGGAGGGGGCACGGGGAATGAGCAGTTCTTC.

This clone came up a few times. This rearrangement joins TRBV7-6 to TRBJ1-2; the D gene is possibly TRBD1 (5 bases). V dropped 5 bases and J dropped 8 bases, with 24 bases sitting between them. The V gene's germline CDR1 is SGHVS and CDR2 FNYEAQ. There are 16 residues in the CDR3. The CDR3 nucleotides read TGTGCCAGCAGCGCCCGGGCGGGGGGGGATTTAAGGGGCTACACCTTC. Amino acid sequence: CASSARAGGDLRGYTF.

The genes are TRBV12-5 and TRBJ2-7; D is perhaps TRBD1 or TRBD2 (7 bases each). This CDR3 is built from 14 residues. The germline CDR1 and CDR2 sequences are LGHNT and FRNRAP. V was trimmed by 7 bases and J by 7 bases, leaving 20 bases between them. The CDR3 sequence: CASARGGGSDEQYF. The CDR3 DNA reads as TGTGCTAGTGCCCGGGGAGGGGGCTCGGATGAGCAGTACTTC.

This clone was recorded only once. J is TRBJ1-5 and V is TRBV9, with no clear D. Germline V lookup: CDR1 SGDLS, CDR2 YYNGEE. This CDR3 contains 13 residues. Trimming shortened V by 3 bases and J by 5 bases, and 9 bases separated the two germline ends. CDR3 loop: CASSARFDQPQHF. DNA of the CDR3: TGTGCCAGCAGCGCTAGATTCGATCAGCCCCAGCATTTT.

This clone is a singleton in its sample. The J gene is TRBJ2-3, the V gene TRBV6-5; no clear D gene. Germline V gene lookup returns CDR1 MNHEY and CDR2 SVGAGI. This CDR3 region has 11 residues. V was cut by 0 bases and J by 6 bases, with 1 base left in between. This CDR3 is CASSYSDTQYF. In DNA, the CDR3 is TGTGCCAGCAGTTACTCGGATACGCAGTATTTT.

In its sample, this clone was seen a few times. The rearrangement links TRBV27 to TRBJ2-1; 13 nucleotides align to TRBD2. V shed 5 bases, J shed 9 bases, and the junction held 4 bases outside the gene matches. Looked up from germline, CDR1 is MNHEY and CDR2 is SMNVEV (reference sequence). The CDR3 extends over 14 amino acids. The CDR3 DNA sequence: TGTGCCAGCAGTGGACTAGCGGGAGCCAGTGAGCAGTTCTTC. Its protein product is CASSGLAGASEQFF.

The chain couples TRBV7-2 to TRBJ1-1; tentative D call: TRBD1 (5 bases). V lost 0 bases and J 7 bases, leaving 12 bases between the germline ends. Germline CDR1 SGHTA, CDR2 FQGNSA. This CDR3 has 14 residues. In DNA, the CDR3 is TGTGCCAGCAGCTTAGCGTGGAAAACAGGTGAAGCTTTCTTT. Its protein is CASSLAWKTGEAFF.

This clone has a single count. The rearrangement uses TRBV11-2 and TRBJ2-7; 11 bases agree with TRBD1. The V gene's germline CDR1 is SGHAT and CDR2 FQNNGV. The CDR3 loop spans 15 amino acids. With V trimmed by 5 bases and J by 3 bases, 6 bases remained unmatched. CDR3: CASSPMGTGGYEQYF. In DNA form, the CDR3 reads TGTGCCAGCAGCCCTATGGGGACAGGGGGCTACGAGCAGTACTTC. Looking up the rest from reference TRBV11-2 and TRBJ2-7 gives the full variable domain: EAGVAQSPRYKIIEKRQSVAFWCNPISGHATLYWYQQILGQGPKLLIQFQNNGVVDDSQLPKDRFSAERLKGVDSTLKIQPAKLEDSAVYLCASSPMGTGGYEQYFGPGTRLTVT.

V gene TRBV2 combines with J gene TRBJ2-1, with 12 bases fitting TRBD2. After removal of 7 bases from V and 0 bases from J, the junction contained 1 base not matched to a gene. This CDR3 spans 15 amino acids. The germline gives CDR1 SNHLY, CDR2 FYNNEI. The CDR3 DNA follows: TGTGCCAGCACGACTAGCGGGAGCTCCTACAATGAGCAGTTCTTC. Protein product: CASTTSGSSYNEQFF.

This clone was picked up a small number of times. This chain links TRBV30 with TRBJ1-2; D is perhaps TRBD1 (5 bases). CDR1 and CDR2 (germline): GTSNPN, SVGIG (reference sequence). Deletions cut 7 bases from V and 9 bases from J, with 12 bases between. CDR3 length: 10 amino acids. CDR3: CALAAGRYTF. The CDR3 nucleotides read TGTGCCTTGGCGGCAGGGCGCTACACCTTC.

The chain is built from TRBV2 and TRBJ2-5, with 7 bases lining up with TRBD2. CDR3 length: 15 amino acids. Trimming took 2 bases from V and 5 from J; bases not matched to a gene: 8. Germline V gene sequence: CDR1 SNHLY, CDR2 FYNNEI. The CDR3 bases are TGTGCCAGCAGTGAATTGGCGGGAGACGGGGAGACCCAGTACTTC. This gives the protein CASSELAGDGETQYF.

A few counts support this clone. The gene calls are TRBV19 and TRBJ2-1, with a possible D match to TRBD2 (5 bases). The CDR3 totals 13 residues. The V gene's germline CDR1 is LNHDA and CDR2 SQIVND (reference sequence). Trimming cost V 6 bases and J 9 bases, with 15 bases left between them. CDR3 nucleotides: TGTGCCAGTAGAAGCCGGGGTTGGGTTGAGCAGTTCTTC. Protein product: CASRSRGWVEQFF.

V usage is TRBV29-1 and J usage is TRBJ1-2; no reliable D call. The CDR3 totals 11 residues. CDR1 is SQVTM, CDR2 ANQGSEA, per germline. Trimming cost V 6 bases and J 7 bases, with 12 bases left between them. The DNA of the CDR3 is TGCAGCGTCCGGGGTGTGGGTGGCTACACCTTC. Translating it yields CSVRGVGGYTF. Using reference TRBV29-1 and TRBJ1-2 for the parts outside the CDR3, the full variable domain is SAVISQKPSRDICQRGTSLTIQCQVDSQVTMMFWYRQQPGQSLTLIATANQGSEATYESGFVIDKFPISRPNLTFSTLTVSNMSPEDSSIYLCSVRGVGGYTFGSGTRLTVV.

As DNA, the CDR3 is TGTGCCAGCAGTTATCGGGACGGTGAAAACATTCAGTACTTC. Its translation is CASSYRDGENIQYF. V and J are TRBV6-5 and TRBJ2-4, with D possibly called TRBD1 or TRBD2 (5 bases each). Trimming removed 3 bases at V and 5 bases at J, with 11 bases between. Germline V gives CDR1 MNHEY, CDR2 SVGAGI. The CDR3 loop spans 14 amino acids.

The genes are TRBV6-5 and TRBJ1-2; tentative D call: TRBD1 (5 bases). Trimming left V 5 bases short and J 0 bases short, with 13 bases between. The CDR3 length is 15 residues. Germline-derived CDR1 and CDR2 are MNHEY and SVGAGI. CDR3 sequence (DNA): TGTGCCAGCAGTCGCTCGGAAGGGGCTAACTATGGCTACACCTTC. It specifies CASSRSEGANYGYTF.

The CDR3 DNA is TGTGCCAGCAGTCTAGCGGGAGTTGCTGGGGAGCTGTTTTTT. It codes for CASSLAGVAGELFF. V and J are TRBV7-2 and TRBJ2-2, with TRBD2 matching over 10 bases. The CDR3 is 14 amino acids. Germline V gene sequence: CDR1 SGHTA, CDR2 FQGNSA. V lost 6 bases, J lost 8 bases, and 6 bases stayed unmatched.

The chain carries TRBV10-3 and TRBJ2-1; perhaps TRBD2 as D (6 bases). Trimming took 7 bases from V and 1 from J, leaving 17 bases between them. Germline loops: CDR1 ENHRY, CDR2 SYGVKD. CDR3 length equals 16 residues. Here the CDR3 reads CAITSGSYGSYNEQFF. The DNA for the CDR3 is TGTGCCATCACGTCCGGGAGCTATGGTTCCTACAATGAGCAGTTCTTC.

The CDR3 region is CASRGLAGGDNEQFF. The DNA for the CDR3 is TGTGCCAGCAGGGGACTAGCGGGAGGGGACAATGAGCAGTTCTTC. The J gene is TRBJ2-1, the V gene TRBV6-5; 16 bases map to TRBD2. Looked up from germline, CDR1 is MNHEY and CDR2 is SVGAGI. After removal of 6 bases from V and 5 bases from J, the junction contained 1 base not matched to a gene. The CDR3 length is 15 residues.

V usage is TRBV7-2 and J usage is TRBJ1-5; 7 bases line up with TRBD1. The CDR3 sequence is 14 residues long. Per the germline V gene, CDR1 is SGHTA and CDR2 is FQGNSA. Trimming took 5 bases from V and 7 from J; bases not matched to a gene: 8. The CDR3, as DNA: TGTGCCAGCAGCCCAGGGGGTTCGAGGCAGCCCCAGCATTTT. Its translation is CASSPGGSRQPQHF.

This chain's CDR3 is CASSQDETSGSYEQYF. The CDR3 DNA follows: TGTGCCAGCAGCCAAGACGAGACTAGCGGGAGCTACGAGCAGTACTTC. The chain couples TRBV7-3 to TRBJ2-7; 12 nucleotides align to TRBD2. V was clipped by 5 bases and J by 3 bases; unmatched bases: 8. The CDR3 covers 16 residues. CDR1 is SGHTA and CDR2 is FQGTGA in the germline V gene. The variable domain in full, completed from reference TRBV7-3 and TRBJ2-7, reads GAGVSQTPSNKVTEKGKYVELRCDPISGHTALYWYRQSLGQGPEFLIYFQGTGAADDSGLPNDRFFAVRPEGSVSTLKIQRTERGDSAVYLCASSQDETSGSYEQYFGPGTRLTVT.